The present TCR beta chain was sequenced within a study of cytomegalovirus exposure and HLA in healthy donors. Study conclusions and caveats: The study recorded 160 or so TCR beta chains that were cytomegalovirus-associated.

A note on this clone: Its antigen is unidentified.

The V gene's germline CDR1 is LNHDA and CDR2 SQIVND (reference sequence). V lost 5 bases and J lost 3; bases outside the gene matches: 10. CDR3 length: 15 amino acids. The repertoire was sequenced with immunoSEQ multiplex PCR; TCRdb's copy has only in-frame clones and lacks some. The table lists 250,000 to 400,000 clones, 88% of them singletons. The receptor was isolated from a man aged 25-45 years in good health and CMV-seronegative. The sample was PBMCs. The rearrangement links TRBV19 to TRBJ2-7; 7 bases align to TRBD1. CDR3 in DNA: TGTGCCAGTAGTTTTACCGGGACAGAGAACTACGAGCAGTACTTC. This encodes CASSFTGTENYEQYF.